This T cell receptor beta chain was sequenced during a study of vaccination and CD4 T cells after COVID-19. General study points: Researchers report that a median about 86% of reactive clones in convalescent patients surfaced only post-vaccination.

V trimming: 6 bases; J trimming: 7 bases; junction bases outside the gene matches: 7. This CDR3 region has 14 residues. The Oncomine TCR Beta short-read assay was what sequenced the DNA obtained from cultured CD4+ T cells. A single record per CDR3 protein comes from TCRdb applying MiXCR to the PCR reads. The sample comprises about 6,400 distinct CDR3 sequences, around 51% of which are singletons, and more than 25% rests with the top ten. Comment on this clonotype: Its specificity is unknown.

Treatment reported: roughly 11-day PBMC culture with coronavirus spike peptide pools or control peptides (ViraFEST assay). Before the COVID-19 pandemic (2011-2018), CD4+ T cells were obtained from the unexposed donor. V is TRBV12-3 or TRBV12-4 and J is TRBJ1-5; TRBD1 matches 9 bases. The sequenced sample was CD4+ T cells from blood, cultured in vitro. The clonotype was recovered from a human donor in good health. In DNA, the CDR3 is TGTGCCAGCAGCCCTACAGGGGGCGGGCAGCCCCAGCATTTT. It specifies CASSPTGGGQPQHF.